A single TCR beta chain is shown here with its context. What it recognizes is unknown. Assay: immunoSEQ multiplex PCR; the TCRdb copy retains only in-frame clones and omits some. In the table there are approximately 180,000 clones, roughly 86% of which are singletons. The sample originates from a study of cytomegalovirus exposure and HLA in healthy donors. Study outcomes and limitations: The classifier reportedly diagnosed cytomegalovirus status with high specificity and sensitivity.

From germline, CDR1 is SGHAT and CDR2 FQNNGV. V was shortened by 5 bases and J by 4 bases, with 12 bases between the two germline ends. This CDR3 region has 14 residues. This rearrangement joins TRBV11-2 to TRBJ1-3, with TRBD1 as a possible D gene (6 bases). The TCR sequence derives from a young man in good health and CMV-seropositive. Sequenced sample: PBMCs. Here the CDR3 DNA reads TGTGCCAGCAGCCTCCGGGACACAGGAAACACCATATATTTT. Translation gives CASSLRDTGNTIYF. Full variable domain (rest looked up from reference TRBV11-2 and TRBJ1-3): EAGVAQSPRYKIIEKRQSVAFWCNPISGHATLYWYQQILGQGPKLLIQFQNNGVVDDSQLPKDRFSAERLKGVDSTLKIQPAKLEDSAVYLCASSLRDTGNTIYFGEGSWLTVV.